This TCR beta chain was sequenced in a study of vaccination effects on CD4 cells after COVID-19. As regards this clone: Antigen specificity is unknown.

The protocol was immunoSEQ multiplex PCR, while the TCRdb copy is restricted to in-frame clones and leaves out a portion. This table holds around 79,000 clones, around 70% found once. Sequencing in the ViraFEST assay came after antigen-specific CD4+ T cells had been expanded with viral peptide pools, which were used to stimulate PBMC. Following culture for approximately ten days, CD4+ T cells were isolated. Study observations and caveats: From healthy vaccinees, only 1 of 255 vaccine-induced clones also reacted to common cold coronaviruses. Late post-vaccination, clones induced by infection and those induced by vaccine underwent marked clonal contraction. Convalescent patients were few in the study, and early post-infection timepoints were absent.

The material sequenced was CD4+ T cells from PBMCs cultured with HCoV-229E spike peptides, taken before COVID-19 vaccination. This clonotype was obtained from a human donor who received a COVID-19 vaccine.

CDR3 bases: TGCGCCAGCAGCCAAAAATGGGTGGGCGAGACGGTGAACACTGAAGCTTTCTTT. Encoded protein: CASSQKWVGETVNTEAFF. V is TRBV4-3 and J is TRBJ1-1; D is uncertain. Trimming pared 2 bases from V and 0 bases from J, leaving 19 bases between. Germline CDR1 is LGHNA and CDR2 is YSLEER. The length of the CDR3 is 18 residues.